This T cell receptor beta chain derives from a study of CD8 T cells in Susac syndrome. The authors sequenced TCR beta from blood CD8+ and CD4+ T cells. Reverse transcription used about 0.45 to 1 ug RNA and random hexamers. Multiplex immunoSEQ PCR targeted 54 Vbeta and 13 Jbeta TCR beta segments. MiXCR, run by TCRdb on the immunoSEQ multiplex PCR reads, gives a single entry per CDR3 protein. The sample consists of 150,000 or so distinct CDR3 sequences, over 95% of them appearing once. The CDR3 consists of 14 residues. The germline gives CDR1 DFQATT, CDR2 SNEGSKA (reference sequence). The material sequenced was CD8+ T cells from PBMCs. The TCR originated in a human donor with multiple sclerosis. This chain uses TRBV20-1 with TRBJ2-7; weak D call: TRBD1 (6 bases). In nucleotides, the CDR3 is TGCAGGGCTCAGAACAGGGATAGTCTCTACGAGCAGTACTTC. It yields the protein CRAQNRDSLYEQYF.